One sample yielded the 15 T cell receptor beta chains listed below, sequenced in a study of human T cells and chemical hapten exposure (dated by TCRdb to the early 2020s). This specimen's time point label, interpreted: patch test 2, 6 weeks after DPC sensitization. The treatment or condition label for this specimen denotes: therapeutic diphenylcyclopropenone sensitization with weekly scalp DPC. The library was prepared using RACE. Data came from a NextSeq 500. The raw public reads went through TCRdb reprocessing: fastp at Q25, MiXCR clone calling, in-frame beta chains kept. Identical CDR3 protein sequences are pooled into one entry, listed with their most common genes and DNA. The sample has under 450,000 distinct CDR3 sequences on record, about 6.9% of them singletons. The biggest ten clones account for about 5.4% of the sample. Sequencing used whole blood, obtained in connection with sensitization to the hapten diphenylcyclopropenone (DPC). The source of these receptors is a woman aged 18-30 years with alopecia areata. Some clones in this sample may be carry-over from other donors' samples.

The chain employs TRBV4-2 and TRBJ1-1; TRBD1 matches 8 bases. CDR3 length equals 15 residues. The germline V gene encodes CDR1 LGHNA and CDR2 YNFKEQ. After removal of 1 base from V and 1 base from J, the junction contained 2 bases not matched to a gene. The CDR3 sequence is CASSQGRGQNTEAFF. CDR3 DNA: TGTGCCAGCAGCCAAGGCAGGGGGCAGAACACTGAAGCTTTCTTT.

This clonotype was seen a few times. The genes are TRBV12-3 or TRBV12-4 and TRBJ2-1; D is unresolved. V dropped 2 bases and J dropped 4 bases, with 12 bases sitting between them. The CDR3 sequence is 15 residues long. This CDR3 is CASSLTTSPYNEQFF. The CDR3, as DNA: TGTGCCAGCAGTTTAACTACGTCGCCTTACAATGAGCAGTTCTTC.

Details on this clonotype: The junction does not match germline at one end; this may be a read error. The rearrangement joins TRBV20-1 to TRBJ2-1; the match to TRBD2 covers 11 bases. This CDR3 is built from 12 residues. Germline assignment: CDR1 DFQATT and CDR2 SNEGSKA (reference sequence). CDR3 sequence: CSVAGGYIEQFF. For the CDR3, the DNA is TGCAGTGTAGCGGGGGGGTACATTGAGCAGTTCTTC.

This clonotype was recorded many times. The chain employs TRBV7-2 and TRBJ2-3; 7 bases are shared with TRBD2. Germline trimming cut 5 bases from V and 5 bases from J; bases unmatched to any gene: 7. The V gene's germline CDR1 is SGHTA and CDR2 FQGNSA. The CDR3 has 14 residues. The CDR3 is CASSPSGEGDTQYF. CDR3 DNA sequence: TGTGCCAGCAGCCCCAGCGGGGAAGGAGATACGCAGTATTTT.

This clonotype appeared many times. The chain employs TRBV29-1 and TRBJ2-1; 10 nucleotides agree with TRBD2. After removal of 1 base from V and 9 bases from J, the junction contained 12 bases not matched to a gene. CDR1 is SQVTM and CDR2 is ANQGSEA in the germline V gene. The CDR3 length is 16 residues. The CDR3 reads CSVEVMKRGGMGEQFF. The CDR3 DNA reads TGCAGCGTTGAAGTGATGAAGCGGGGGGGCATGGGTGAGCAGTTCTTC.

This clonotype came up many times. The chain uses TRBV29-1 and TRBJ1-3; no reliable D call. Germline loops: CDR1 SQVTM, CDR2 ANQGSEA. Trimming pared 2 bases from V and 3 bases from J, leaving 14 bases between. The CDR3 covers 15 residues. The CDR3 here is CSVESWTTYGNTIYF. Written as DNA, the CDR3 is TGCAGCGTTGAATCGTGGACGACGTATGGAAACACCATATATTTT.

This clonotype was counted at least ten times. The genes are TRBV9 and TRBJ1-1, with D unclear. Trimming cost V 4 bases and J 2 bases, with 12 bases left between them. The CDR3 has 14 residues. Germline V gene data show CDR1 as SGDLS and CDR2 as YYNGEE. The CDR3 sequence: CASSLTRINTEAFF. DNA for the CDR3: TGTGCCAGCAGCTTGACACGGATAAACACTGAAGCTTTCTTT. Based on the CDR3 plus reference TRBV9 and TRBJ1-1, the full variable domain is DSGVTQTPKHLITATGQRVTLRCSPRSGDLSVYWYQQSLDQGLQFLIQYYNGEERAKGNILERFSAQQFPDLHSELNLSSLELGDSALYFCASSLTRINTEAFFGQGTRLTVV.

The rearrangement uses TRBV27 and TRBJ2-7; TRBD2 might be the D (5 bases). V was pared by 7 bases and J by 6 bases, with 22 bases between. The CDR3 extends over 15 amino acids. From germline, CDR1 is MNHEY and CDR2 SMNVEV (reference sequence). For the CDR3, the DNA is TGTGCCAGCACTCCTCCGCGGGCTATCGGTGGCGAGCAGTACTTC. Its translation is CASTPPRAIGGEQYF.

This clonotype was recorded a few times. CDR3 bases: TGCAGCGTTAGCAGGGGATTCGAGCAGTTCTTC. It encodes CSVSRGFEQFF. The J gene is TRBJ2-1, the V gene TRBV29-1; TRBD1 might be the D (6 bases). Trimming took off 5 bases at V and 10 bases at J, with 12 bases between the two ends. The CDR3 runs 11 residues. Germline V gene sequence: CDR1 SQVTM, CDR2 ANQGSEA.

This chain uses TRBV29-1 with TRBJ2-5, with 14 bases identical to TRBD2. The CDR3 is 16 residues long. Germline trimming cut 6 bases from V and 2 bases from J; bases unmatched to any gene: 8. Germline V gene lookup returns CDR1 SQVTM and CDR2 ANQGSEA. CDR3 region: CSVPRTSGGKQETQYF. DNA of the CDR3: TGCAGCGTCCCGAGGACTAGCGGGGGGAAACAAGAGACCCAGTACTTC. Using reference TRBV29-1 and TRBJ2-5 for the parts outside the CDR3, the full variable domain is SAVISQKPSRDICQRGTSLTIQCQVDSQVTMMFWYRQQPGQSLTLIATANQGSEATYESGFVIDKFPISRPNLTFSTLTVSNMSPEDSSIYLCSVPRTSGGKQETQYFGPGTRLLVL.

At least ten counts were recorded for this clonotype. CDR3 loop: CASSYGTGALNTEAFF. The CDR3 DNA follows: TGTGCCAGCAGTTACGGAACAGGAGCCTTGAACACTGAAGCTTTCTTT. This chain uses TRBV6-5 with TRBJ1-1, with D possibly TRBD1 on 5 matching bases. Trimming removed 2 bases at V and 0 bases at J, with 13 bases between. CDR1 and CDR2 (germline): MNHEY, SVGAGI. The CDR3 consists of 16 residues.

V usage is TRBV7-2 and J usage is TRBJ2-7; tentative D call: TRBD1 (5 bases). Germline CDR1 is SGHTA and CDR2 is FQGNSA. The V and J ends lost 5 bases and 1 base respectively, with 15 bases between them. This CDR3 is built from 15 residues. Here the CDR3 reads CASSPGADASYEQYF. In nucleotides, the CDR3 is TGTGCCAGCAGCCCTGGGGCGGATGCTTCCTACGAGCAGTACTTC. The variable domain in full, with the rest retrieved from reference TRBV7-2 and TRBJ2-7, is GAGVSQSPSNKVTEKGKDVELRCDPISGHTALYWYRQSLGQGLEFLIYFQGNSAPDKSGLPSDRFSAERTGGSVSTLTIQRTQQEDSAVYLCASSPGADASYEQYFGPGTRLTVT.

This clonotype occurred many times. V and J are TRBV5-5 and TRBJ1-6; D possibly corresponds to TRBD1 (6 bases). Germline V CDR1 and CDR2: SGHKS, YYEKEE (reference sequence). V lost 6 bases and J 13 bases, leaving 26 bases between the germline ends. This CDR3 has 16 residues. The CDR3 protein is CASTLPPDGLRGPLHF. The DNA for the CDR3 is TGTGCCAGCACTCTCCCACCGGACGGGCTAAGGGGGCCCCTCCACTTT.

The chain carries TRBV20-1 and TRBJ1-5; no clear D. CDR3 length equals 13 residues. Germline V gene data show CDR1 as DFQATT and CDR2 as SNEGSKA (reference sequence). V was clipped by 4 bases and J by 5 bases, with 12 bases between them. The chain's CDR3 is CSAIGGEDQPQHF. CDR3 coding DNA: TGCAGTGCTATTGGTGGAGAAGATCAGCCCCAGCATTTT.

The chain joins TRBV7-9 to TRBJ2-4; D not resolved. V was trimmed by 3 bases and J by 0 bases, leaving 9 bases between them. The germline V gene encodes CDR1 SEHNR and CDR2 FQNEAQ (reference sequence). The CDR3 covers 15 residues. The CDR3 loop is CASSLAGLAKNIQYF. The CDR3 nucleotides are TGTGCCAGCAGCTTGGCAGGCCTAGCCAAAAACATTCAGTACTTC.